The 2 T cell receptor beta chains listed next were all sequenced from one sample in a study of T cell repertoires in cytomegalovirus infection. What these receptors recognize is not known. TCRdb re-analysed the reads in MiXCR, keeping a single row per CDR3 protein. The data hold 60,000 to 80,000 distinct CDR3 sequences, with roughly a fifth observed a single time. The material was CD8+ T cells from cultured PBMCs, obtained from culture after CMV antigen stimulation. These receptors were collected from a human donor in good health (CMV status not recorded). Some clones in this sample may be carry-over from other donors' samples.

This clonotype came up once. This chain connects TRBV19 to TRBJ1-5; D unresolved. There are 15 residues in the CDR3. V lost 3 bases and J lost 6, with 15 bases in between. Germline V gene lookup returns CDR1 LNHDA and CDR2 SQIVND (reference sequence). The CDR3 DNA reads as TGTGCCAGTAGTATGCCCCGCCAGGAGGGTCAGCCCCAGCATTTT. This codes for CASSMPRQEGQPQHF.

Only one count was recorded for this clonotype. The CDR3 protein is CASSQDAGNEQFF. DNA for the CDR3: TGCGCCAGCAGCCAAGATGCCGGGAATGAGCAGTTCTTC. This rearrangement joins TRBV4-1 to TRBJ2-1, with no clear D. Germline values: CDR1 MGHRA, CDR2 YSYEKL. Trimming left V 0 bases short and J 7 bases short, with 7 bases between. The CDR3 has 13 residues.